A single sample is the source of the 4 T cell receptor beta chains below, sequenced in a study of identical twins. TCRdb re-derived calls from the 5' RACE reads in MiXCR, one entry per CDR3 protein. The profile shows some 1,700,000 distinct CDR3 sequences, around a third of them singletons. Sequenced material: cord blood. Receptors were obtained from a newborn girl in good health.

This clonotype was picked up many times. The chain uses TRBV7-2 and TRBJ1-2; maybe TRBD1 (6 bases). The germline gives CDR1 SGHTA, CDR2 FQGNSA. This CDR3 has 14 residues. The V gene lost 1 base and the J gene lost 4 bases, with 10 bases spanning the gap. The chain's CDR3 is CASSLGQAFYGYTF. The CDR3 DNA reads TGTGCCAGCAGCTTAGGACAGGCCTTCTATGGCTACACCTTC.

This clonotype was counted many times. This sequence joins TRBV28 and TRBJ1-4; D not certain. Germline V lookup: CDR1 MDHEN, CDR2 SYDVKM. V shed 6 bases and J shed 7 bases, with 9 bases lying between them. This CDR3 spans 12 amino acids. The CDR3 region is CASSLTGEKLFF. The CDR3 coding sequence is TGTGCCAGCAGCTTGACGGGTGAAAAACTGTTTTTT.

The CDR3 DNA reads as TGTGCCAGCAGCGCCGAACAGGGGGCCCTGAACACTGAAGCTTTCTTT. It encodes CASSAEQGALNTEAFF. The chain carries TRBV9 and TRBJ1-1; 9 bases map to TRBD1. V gave up 3 bases and J gave up 0 bases; unmatched junction bases: 6. The CDR3 consists of 16 residues. Germline V gene data show CDR1 as SGDLS and CDR2 as YYNGEE.

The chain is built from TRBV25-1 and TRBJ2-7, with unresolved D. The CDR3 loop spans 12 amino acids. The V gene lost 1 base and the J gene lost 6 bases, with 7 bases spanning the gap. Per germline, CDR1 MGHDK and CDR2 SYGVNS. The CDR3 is CASSELPREQYF. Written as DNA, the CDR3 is TGTGCCAGCAGTGAATTGCCCCGCGAGCAGTACTTC.